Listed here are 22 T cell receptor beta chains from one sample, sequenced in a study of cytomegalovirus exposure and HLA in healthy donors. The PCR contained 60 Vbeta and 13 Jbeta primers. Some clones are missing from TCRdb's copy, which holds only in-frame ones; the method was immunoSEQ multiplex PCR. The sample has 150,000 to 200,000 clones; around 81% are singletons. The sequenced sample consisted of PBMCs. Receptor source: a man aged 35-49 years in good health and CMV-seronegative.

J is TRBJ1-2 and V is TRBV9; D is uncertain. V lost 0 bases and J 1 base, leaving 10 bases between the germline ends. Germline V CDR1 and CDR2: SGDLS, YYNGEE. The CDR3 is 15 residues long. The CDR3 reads CASSVGGRVNYGYTF. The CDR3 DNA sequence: TGTGCCAGCAGCGTAGGAGGCAGAGTTAACTATGGCTACACCTTC.

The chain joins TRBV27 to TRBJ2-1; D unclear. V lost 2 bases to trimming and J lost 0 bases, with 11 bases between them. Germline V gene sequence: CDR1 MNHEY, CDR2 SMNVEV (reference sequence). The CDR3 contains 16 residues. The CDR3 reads CASSLRDASSYNEQFF. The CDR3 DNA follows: TGTGCCAGCAGTTTACGCGACGCTAGCTCCTACAATGAGCAGTTCTTC.

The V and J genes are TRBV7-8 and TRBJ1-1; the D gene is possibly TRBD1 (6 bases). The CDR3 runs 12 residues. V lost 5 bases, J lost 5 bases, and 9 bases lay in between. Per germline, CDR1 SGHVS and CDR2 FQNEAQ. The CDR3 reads CASSPQGTEAFF. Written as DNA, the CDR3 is TGTGCCAGCAGCCCACAGGGTACTGAAGCTTTCTTT.

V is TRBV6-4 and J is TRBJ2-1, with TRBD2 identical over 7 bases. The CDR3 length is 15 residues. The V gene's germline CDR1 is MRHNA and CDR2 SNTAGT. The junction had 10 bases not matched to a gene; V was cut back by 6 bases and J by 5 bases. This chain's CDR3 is CASSPGLAENNEQFF. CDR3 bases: TGTGCCAGCAGCCCCGGGCTAGCGGAGAACAATGAGCAGTTCTTC.

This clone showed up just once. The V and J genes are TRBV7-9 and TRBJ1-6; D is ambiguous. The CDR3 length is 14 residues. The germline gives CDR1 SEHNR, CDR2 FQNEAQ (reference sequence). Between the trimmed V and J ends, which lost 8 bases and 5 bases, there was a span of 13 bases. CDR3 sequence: CASSGQANNSPLHF. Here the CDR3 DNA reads TGTGCCAGCTCAGGCCAGGCCAATAATTCACCCCTCCACTTT.

The CDR3 loop reads CASSLKPNREPSGNTIYF. CDR3 in DNA: TGCGCCAGCAGCCTTAAACCCAACCGGGAACCGTCGGGAAACACCATATATTTT. This sequence joins TRBV4-1 and TRBJ1-3; no definite D call. This CDR3 comprises 18 residues. The germline V and J ends were trimmed by 4 bases and 4 bases, with 23 bases remaining between them. CDR1 and CDR2 from the germline V gene are MGHRA and YSYEKL.

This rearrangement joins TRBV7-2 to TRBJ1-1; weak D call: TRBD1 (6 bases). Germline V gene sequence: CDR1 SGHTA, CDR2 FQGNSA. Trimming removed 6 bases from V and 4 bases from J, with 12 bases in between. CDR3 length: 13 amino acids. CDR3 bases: TGTGCCAGCAGGTCAGGGGTCGGCACTGAAGCTTTCTTT. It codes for CASRSGVGTEAFF.

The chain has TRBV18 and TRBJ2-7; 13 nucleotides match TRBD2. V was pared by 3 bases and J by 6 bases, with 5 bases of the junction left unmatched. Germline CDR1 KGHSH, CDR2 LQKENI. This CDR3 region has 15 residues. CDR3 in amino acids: CASSPGTSGTSEQYV. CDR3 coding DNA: TGTGCCAGCTCACCTGGGACTAGCGGGACATCCGAGCAGTACGTC.

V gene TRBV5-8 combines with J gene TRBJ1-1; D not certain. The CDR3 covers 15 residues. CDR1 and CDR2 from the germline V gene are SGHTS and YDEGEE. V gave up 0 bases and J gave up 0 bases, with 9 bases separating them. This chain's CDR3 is CASSLEYRMNTEAFF. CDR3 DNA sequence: TGTGCCAGCAGCTTGGAGTACAGAATGAACACTGAAGCTTTCTTT. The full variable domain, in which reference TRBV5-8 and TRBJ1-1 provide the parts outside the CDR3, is EAGVTQSPTHLIKTRGQQATLRCSPISGHTSVYWYQQALGLGLQFLLWYDEGEERNRGNFPPRFSGRQFPNYSSELNVNALELEDSALYLCASSLEYRMNTEAFFGQGTRLTVV.

CDR3 in amino acids: CASRLHTGSKDTQYF. For the CDR3, the DNA is TGTGCAAGTCGCCTACACACCGGGAGTAAGGATACGCAGTATTTT. The chain links TRBV12-2 to TRBJ2-3; the table's D call, TRBD2, has no DNA check behind it. TRBV12-2 is annotated as a pseudogene. The CDR3 runs 15 residues.

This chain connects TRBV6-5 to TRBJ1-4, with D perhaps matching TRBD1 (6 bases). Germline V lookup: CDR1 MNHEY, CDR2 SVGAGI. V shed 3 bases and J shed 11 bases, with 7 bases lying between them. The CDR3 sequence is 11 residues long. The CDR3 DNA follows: TGTGCCAGCAGTTATGGGGGCAAACTGTTTTTT. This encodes CASSYGGKLFF.

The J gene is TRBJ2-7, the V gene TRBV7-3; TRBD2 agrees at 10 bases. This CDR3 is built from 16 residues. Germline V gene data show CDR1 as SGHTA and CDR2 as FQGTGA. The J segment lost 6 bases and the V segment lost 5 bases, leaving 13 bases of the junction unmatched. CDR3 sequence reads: CASSQNSGRNGGEQYF. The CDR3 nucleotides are TGTGCCAGCAGCCAGAATAGCGGGAGGAATGGTGGCGAGCAGTACTTC.

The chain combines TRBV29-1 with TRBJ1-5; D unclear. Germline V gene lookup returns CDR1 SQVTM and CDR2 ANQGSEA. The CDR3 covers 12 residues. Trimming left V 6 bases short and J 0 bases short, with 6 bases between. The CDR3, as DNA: TGCAGCGTACTCGTTAGCAATCAGCCCCAGCATTTT. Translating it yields CSVLVSNQPQHF.

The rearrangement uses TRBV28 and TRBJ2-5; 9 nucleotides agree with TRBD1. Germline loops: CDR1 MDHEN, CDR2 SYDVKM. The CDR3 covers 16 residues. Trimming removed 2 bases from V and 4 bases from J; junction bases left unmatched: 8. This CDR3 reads CASSLIDRGTGETQYF. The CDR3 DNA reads TGTGCCAGCAGTTTAATAGACAGGGGGACGGGAGAGACCCAGTACTTC.

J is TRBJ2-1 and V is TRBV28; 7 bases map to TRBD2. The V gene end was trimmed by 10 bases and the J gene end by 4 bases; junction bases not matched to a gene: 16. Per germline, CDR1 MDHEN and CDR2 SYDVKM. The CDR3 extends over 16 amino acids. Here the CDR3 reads CATIGRDRHEYNEQFF. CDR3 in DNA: TGTGCCACCATTGGGAGGGATCGTCACGAGTACAATGAGCAGTTCTTC.

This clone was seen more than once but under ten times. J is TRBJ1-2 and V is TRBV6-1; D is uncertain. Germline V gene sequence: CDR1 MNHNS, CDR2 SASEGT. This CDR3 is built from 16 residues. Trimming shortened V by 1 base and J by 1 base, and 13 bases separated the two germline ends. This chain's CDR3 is CASSEEATAVNYGYTF. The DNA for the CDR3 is TGTGCCAGCAGTGAAGAGGCTACAGCCGTTAACTATGGCTACACCTTC.

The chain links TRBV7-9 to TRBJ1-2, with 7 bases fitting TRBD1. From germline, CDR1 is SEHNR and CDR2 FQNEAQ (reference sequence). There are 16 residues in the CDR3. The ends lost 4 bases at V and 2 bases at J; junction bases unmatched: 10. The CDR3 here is CASSSPIDRANYGYTF. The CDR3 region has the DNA TGTGCCAGCAGCTCACCAATCGACAGGGCCAACTATGGCTACACCTTC. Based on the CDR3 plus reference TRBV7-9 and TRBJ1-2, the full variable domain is DTGVSQNPRHKITKRGQNVTFRCDPISEHNRLYWYRQTLGQGPEFLTYFQNEAQLEKSRLLSDRFSAERPKGSFSTLEIQRTEQGDSAMYLCASSSPIDRANYGYTFGSGTRLTVV.

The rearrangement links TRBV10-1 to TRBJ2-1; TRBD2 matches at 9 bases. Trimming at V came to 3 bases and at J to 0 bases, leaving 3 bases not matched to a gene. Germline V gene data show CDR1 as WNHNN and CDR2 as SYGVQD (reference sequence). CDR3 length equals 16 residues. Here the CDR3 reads CASSDFSGSSYNEQFF. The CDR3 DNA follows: TGCGCCAGCAGTGACTTTAGCGGGAGCTCCTACAATGAGCAGTTCTTC.

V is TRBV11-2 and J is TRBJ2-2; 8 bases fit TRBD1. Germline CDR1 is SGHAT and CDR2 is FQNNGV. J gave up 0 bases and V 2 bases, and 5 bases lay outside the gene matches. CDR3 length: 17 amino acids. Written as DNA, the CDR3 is TGTGCCAGCAGCTTAAGGGGACAGGCGTCGAACACCGGGGAGCTGTTTTTT. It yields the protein CASSLRGQASNTGELFF.

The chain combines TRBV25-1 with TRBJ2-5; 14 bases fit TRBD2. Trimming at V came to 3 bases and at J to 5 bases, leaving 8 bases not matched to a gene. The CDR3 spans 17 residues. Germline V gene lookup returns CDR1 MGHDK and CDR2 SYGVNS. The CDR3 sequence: CASSETSGRADSETQYF. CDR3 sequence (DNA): TGTGCCAGCAGTGAGACTAGCGGGAGGGCCGATTCGGAGACCCAGTACTTC. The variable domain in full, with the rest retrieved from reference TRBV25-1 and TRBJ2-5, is EADIYQTPRYLVIGTGKKITLECSQTMGHDKMYWYQQDPGMELHLIHYSYGVNSTEKGDLSSESTVSRIRTEHFPLTLESARPSHTSQYLCASSETSGRADSETQYFGPGTRLLVL.

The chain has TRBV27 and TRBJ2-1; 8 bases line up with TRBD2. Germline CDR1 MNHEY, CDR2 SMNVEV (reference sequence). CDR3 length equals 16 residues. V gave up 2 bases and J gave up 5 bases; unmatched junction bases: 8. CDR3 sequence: CASSLRASGLNNEQFF. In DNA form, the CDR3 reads TGTGCCAGCAGTTTACGGGCTAGCGGGCTAAACAATGAGCAGTTCTTC.

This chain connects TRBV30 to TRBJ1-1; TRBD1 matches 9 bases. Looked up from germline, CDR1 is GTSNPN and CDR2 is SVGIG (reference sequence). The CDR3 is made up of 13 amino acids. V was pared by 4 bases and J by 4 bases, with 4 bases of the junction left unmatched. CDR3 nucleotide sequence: TGTGCCTGGATAGGGACAGGGCCCACTGAAGCTTTCTTT. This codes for CAWIGTGPTEAFF.